This T cell receptor beta chain was documented in a study of glioma-infiltrating T cells after dendritic cell vaccination listed by TCRdb under 2016. Concerning the study at large: Of the 15 or so glioblastoma patients in the cohort, all drawn from Phase I and II dendritic cell vaccination trials, 9 were newly diagnosed and 6 had recurrent disease. Autologous tumor lysate-pulsed dendritic cell vaccination was administered to the patients between about 2002 and 2012. The vaccine consisted of monocyte-derived dendritic cells cultured less than eight days with IL-4 and GM-CSF, then pulsed overnight with autologous tumor lysate. Patients received three intradermal dendritic cell vaccine injections at biweekly intervals in the arm below the axilla. In glioblastoma patients vaccinated with dendritic cells, deep sequencing of TCR beta CDR3 regions served to measure the amount of tumor-infiltrating lymphocytes and to compare repertoires between tumor and blood. Survival after dendritic cell vaccination was correlated with TCR sequencing metrics such as TIL content and the overlap between tumor and blood repertoires.

TCRB CDR3 regions were amplified from roughly 1.8 ug genomic DNA, or all available DNA if less, using the immunoSEQ assay. The multiplex PCR employed 60 forward primers targeting TCR V beta segments and 13 reverse primers targeting J beta segments. Synthetic control templates were spiked into each sample at limiting dilution to estimate reads per starting template. The Illumina HiSeq System generated 87 bp sequencing reads. In the source study's methods: PCR and sequencing errors were removed by a nearest neighbor algorithm that merged closely related sequences. TCR overlap was measured as the percentage of unique tumor TCR beta sequences also present in the same patient's peripheral blood. TCRdb re-hosts the immuneACCESS table, in-frame sequences only. Its copies lack some clones; in the studies checked, an unresolved V gene accounts for under half of them, and the cause for the rest is not known. The D gene and trimming were derived from the DNA, and the V and J assignments and clone size from that table. The sample contains around 67,000 clones, 81% of them found a single time. The top ten constitute under 8% of the sample.

Overall study results and their limits: Higher estimated pretreatment TIL content predicted longer time to progression and overall survival after dendritic cell vaccination. The cohort was small and heterogeneous, few patients had complete blood and tumor sets, and even fewer had initial-recurrent tumor pairs. No direct relationship between TCR clonality and survival was found, suggesting a diverse polyclonal response may matter. The TCR overlap response model with three groups was called speculative and said to need prospective validation.

Selection of patients required sufficient residual fresh-frozen tumor tissue and over two years of available survival data. Molecular status otherwise varied across the glioblastoma patients, but none of them carried an isocitrate dehydrogenase mutation. PBMC were collected before vaccination, two weeks after the third vaccination, and at tumor progression when it occurred. The Qiagen DNeasy Blood extraction Kit was used for extraction of genomic DNA. A remark on this clone: The antigen it binds to is not known. Nothing much larger sits one base from this clone, and base qualities are not available.

This specimen was blood, taken before dendritic cell vaccination. This receptor was taken from a human donor with glioblastoma.

The DNA reads as follows: TGTGCTAGTGGTTTGGTAGGAGTCACTGAAGCTTTCTTT. It specifies CASGLVGVTEAFF. The receptor chain draws on TRBV12-5 and TRBJ1-1; the D gene identity is not certain. Per the germline V gene, LGHNT is the CDR1 and FRNRAP is the CDR2. V and J are truncated by 0 bases and 4 bases respectively, leaving an intervening sequence of 6 bases. The CDR3 runs 13 amino acids, cysteine and phenylalanine included. Only CDR3 DNA is held: 39 bases, read in frame from base 1.